The 12 T cell receptor beta chains reported below all come from one sample, sequenced in a study of blood T cell repertoires in COVID-19. Sequencing used immunoSEQ multiplex PCR; TCRdb keeps in-frame clones, though not all of them. This table holds approximately 100,000 clones, 84% found once. The sample was peripheral blood. Every receptor here comes from a man aged 55 to 70 with acute or convalescent COVID-19.

The J gene is TRBJ2-7, the V gene TRBV20-1; TRBD1 is a possible D gene (6 bases). The CDR3 contains 15 residues. The V gene's germline CDR1 is DFQATT and CDR2 SNEGSKA (reference sequence). Trimming stripped 3 bases from V and 2 bases from J, with 17 bases between. In DNA, the CDR3 is TGCAGTGCTAGTGGCAGGGGAGTGACCCCCTACGAGCAGTACTTC. It yields the protein CSASGRGVTPYEQYF.

This clone appeared a single time. The rearrangement uses TRBV7-2 and TRBJ1-2; 9 nucleotides line up with TRBD1. The CDR3 consists of 12 residues. Germline V lookup: CDR1 SGHTA, CDR2 FQGNSA. Unmatched junction bases numbered 7, after V lost 4 bases and J lost 13 bases. This chain's CDR3 is CASSSKQGAGTF. DNA of the CDR3: TGTGCCAGCAGCTCAAAACAGGGGGCTGGCACCTTC.

This rearrangement joins TRBV24-1 to TRBJ1-2, with D possibly matching TRBD1 (5 bases). Looked up from germline, CDR1 is KGHDR and CDR2 is SFDVKD. The CDR3 extends over 15 amino acids. V dropped 2 bases and J dropped 4 bases, with 13 bases sitting between them. The CDR3 here is CATSDSTATSYGYTF. CDR3 in DNA: TGTGCCACCAGTGATTCGACAGCAACCAGCTATGGCTACACCTTC.

The chain is built from TRBV7-2 and TRBJ2-6; D is unclear. Germline V gene lookup returns CDR1 SGHTA and CDR2 FQGNSA. The CDR3 runs to 15 residues. Trimming removed 11 bases at V and 0 bases at J, with 14 bases between. The CDR3 DNA follows: TGTGCCTCAACCCCGCTGAGCTCTGGGGCCAACGTCCTGACTTTC. Translation: CASTPLSSGANVLTF. Full variable domain (outside the CDR3, taken from reference TRBV7-2 and TRBJ2-6): GAGVSQSPSNKVTEKGKDVELRCDPISGHTALYWYRQSLGQGLEFLIYFQGNSAPDKSGLPSDRFSAERTGGSVSTLTIQRTQQEDSAVYLCASTPLSSGANVLTFGAGSRLTVL.

This clone was seen just once. The rearrangement uses TRBV7-6 and TRBJ2-7, with 7 bases matching TRBD2. Losses at the gene ends were 5 bases for V and 2 bases for J; bases not matched to a gene: 12. The V gene's germline CDR1 is SGHVS and CDR2 FNYEAQ. This CDR3 spans 16 amino acids. This chain's CDR3 is CASSPLGREYTYEQYF. The DNA of the CDR3 is TGTGCCAGCAGCCCCCTCGGGCGGGAGTACACCTACGAGCAGTACTTC. Based on the CDR3 plus reference TRBV7-6 and TRBJ2-7, the full variable domain is GAGVSQSPRYKVTKRGQDVALRCDPISGHVSLYWYRQALGQGPEFLTYFNYEAQQDKSGLPNDRFSAERPEGSISTLTIQRTEQRDSAMYRCASSPLGREYTYEQYFGPGTRLTVT.

This rearrangement joins TRBV5-1 to TRBJ2-7; 12 bases match TRBD2. CDR3 length: 16 residues. Germline-derived CDR1 and CDR2 are SGHRS and YFSETQ. Trimming took 4 bases from V and 2 from J; bases not matched to a gene: 7. CDR3 region: CASSKPRLAGAYEQYF. In DNA form, the CDR3 reads TGCGCCAGCAGCAAACCCCGACTAGCGGGAGCCTACGAGCAGTACTTC.

This clone was seen once. The chain combines TRBV6-1 with TRBJ1-5; 8 positions agree with TRBD1. This CDR3 has 15 amino acids. Germline V gene data show CDR1 as MNHNS and CDR2 as SASEGT. J was trimmed by 6 bases and V by 7 bases; bases with no gene match: 11. Here the CDR3 DNA reads TGTGCCAGCAACCAGGGACAGGCTCAGGGTCAGCCCCAGCATTTT. This encodes CASNQGQAQGQPQHF.

The chain employs TRBV19 and TRBJ2-4; 8 bases fit TRBD2. The CDR3 contains 14 residues. Germline values: CDR1 LNHDA, CDR2 SQIVND (reference sequence). The V and J ends lost 7 bases and 5 bases, in that order; junction bases with no gene match: 7. The CDR3 nucleotides are TGTGCCAGTACTATCTCGGGGGGGGAAAACATTCAGTACTTC. This gives the protein CASTISGGENIQYF.

The chain uses TRBV2 and TRBJ1-5, with 9 bases that match TRBD1. Unmatched junction bases numbered 1, after V lost 3 bases and J lost 1 base. Germline CDR1 is SNHLY and CDR2 is FYNNEI. The CDR3 length is 15 residues. CDR3 nucleotides: TGTGCCAGCAGTGAGGACAGGGGAAGCAATCAGCCCCAGCATTTT. It translates to CASSEDRGSNQPQHF. Variable domain in full (rest from reference TRBV2 and TRBJ1-5): EPEVTQTPSHQVTQMGQEVILRCVPISNHLYFYWYRQILGQKVEFLVSFYNNEISEKSEIFDDQFSVERPDGSNFTLKIRSTKLEDSAMYFCASSEDRGSNQPQHFGDGTRLSIL.

For the CDR3, the DNA is TGTGCCAGCAGTTACCTCCGGACTAGAGGCGGTGAGCAGTTCTTC. This encodes CASSYLRTRGGEQFF. The chain is built from TRBV6-2 or TRBV6-3 and TRBJ2-1; the match to TRBD2 covers 7 bases. From germline, CDR1 is MNHEY and CDR2 SVGEGT. Losses at the gene ends were 2 bases for V and 9 bases for J; bases not matched to a gene: 10. The CDR3 spans 15 residues.

This rearrangement joins TRBV5-1 to TRBJ1-1; 8 positions match TRBD1. The CDR3 sequence is 14 residues long. The junction had 4 bases not matched to a gene; V was cut back by 4 bases and J by 2 bases. CDR1 is SGHRS, CDR2 YFSETQ, per germline. The CDR3 nucleotides read TGCGCCAGCAGCCCGGACAGGGCCAACACTGAAGCTTTCTTT. It encodes CASSPDRANTEAFF.

V is TRBV5-1 and J is TRBJ2-1, with 12 bases lining up with TRBD2. CDR3 length: 16 amino acids. Trimming at V came to 6 bases and at J to 6 bases, leaving 10 bases not matched to a gene. Germline V gives CDR1 SGHRS, CDR2 YFSETQ. The CDR3 DNA follows: TGCGCCAGCAAAAGGGGGCTGACTAGCGGGAGCAATGAGCAGTTCTTC. Protein sequence: CASKRGLTSGSNEQFF.